The 28 T cell receptor beta chains below all came from one sample that was sequenced in a study of blood T cell repertoires in COVID-19. The table came from immunoSEQ multiplex PCR; TCRdb's copy has only in-frame clones and leaves some out. The table has under 350,000 clones, approximately 85% seen once; the top ten hold 7.2%. The sample taken for sequencing was peripheral blood. These receptors were taken from a human donor in a cohort sampled during active COVID-19.

The chain has TRBV24-1 and TRBJ1-5, with D perhaps matching TRBD1 (6 bases). V shed 4 bases and J shed 2 bases, with 11 bases lying between them. The CDR3 consists of 15 residues. Germline CDR1 KGHDR, CDR2 SFDVKD. CDR3 in DNA: TGTGCCACCAGTGACAGGACAGCTGGCAATCAGCCCCAGCATTTT. Amino acid sequence: CATSDRTAGNQPQHF.

This chain connects TRBV7-3 to TRBJ2-1; 8 bases agree with TRBD1. Germline CDR1 reads SGHTA; CDR2 reads FQGTGA. The junction had 3 bases not matched to a gene; V was cut back by 5 bases and J by 0 bases. This CDR3 is built from 15 residues. CDR3 loop: CASSPTGGSYNEQFF. DNA of the CDR3: TGTGCCAGCAGCCCAACAGGGGGCTCCTACAATGAGCAGTTCTTC.

J is TRBJ1-5 and V is TRBV27; TRBD1 matches at 10 bases. CDR1 is MNHEY and CDR2 is SMNVEV in the germline V gene (reference sequence). Germline trimming cut 5 bases from V and 5 bases from J; bases unmatched to any gene: 3. The CDR3 spans 14 residues. The CDR3 DNA reads as TGTGCCAGCAGTGTGACAGGGGGCGATCAGCCCCAGCATTTT. Amino acid sequence: CASSVTGGDQPQHF.

The chain has TRBV7-8 and TRBJ1-5, with D perhaps TRBD1 (5 bases). Trimming removed 5 bases from V and 5 bases from J, with 13 bases in between. From germline, CDR1 is SGHVS and CDR2 FQNEAQ. The CDR3 loop spans 14 amino acids. The CDR3 region is CASSPNRNDQPQHF. In DNA form, the CDR3 reads TGTGCCAGCAGCCCCAACAGGAACGATCAGCCCCAGCATTTT.

The chain has TRBV19 and TRBJ1-2; TRBD1 agrees at 7 bases. Trimming removed 4 bases from V and 1 base from J; junction bases left unmatched: 6. This CDR3 is built from 15 residues. From germline, CDR1 is LNHDA and CDR2 SQIVND (reference sequence). The CDR3 DNA follows: TGTGCCAGTAGTACAGCAGGGGGTCTTAACTATGGCTACACCTTC. It is translated as CASSTAGGLNYGYTF.

This chain joins TRBV6-5 and TRBJ2-1, with 7 bases matching TRBD2. Unmatched junction bases numbered 8, after V lost 5 bases and J lost 4 bases. Germline loops: CDR1 MNHEY, CDR2 SVGAGI. The CDR3 extends over 15 amino acids. The CDR3 spells CASSTQGGRYNEQFF. The CDR3 bases are TGTGCCAGCAGTACTCAGGGCGGGAGATACAATGAGCAGTTCTTC.

Concerning this clone itself: The junction departs from the called germline gene at one end, perhaps through a read error. The rearrangement uses TRBV6-1 and TRBJ2-3; 10 bases align to TRBD2. The CDR3 runs to 12 residues. Germline assignment: CDR1 MNHNS and CDR2 SASEGT. CDR3 sequence: CASSEHPSGGNF. The CDR3, as DNA: TGTGCCAGCAGTGAACACCCTAGCGGGGGCAATTTT.

V is TRBV10-3 and J is TRBJ1-1; a possible D gene is TRBD1 (5 bases). Germline-derived CDR1 and CDR2 are ENHRY and SYGVKD. The CDR3 has 13 amino acids. V was pared by 7 bases and J by 4 bases, with 13 bases between. The CDR3 nucleotides read TGTGCCATCAAAGGGCCCACAGGCACTGAAGCTTTCTTT. It specifies CAIKGPTGTEAFF.

This clone was found a few times. V and J are TRBV6-5 and TRBJ2-6; D may be TRBD1 (5 bases). The germline V gene encodes CDR1 MNHEY and CDR2 SVGAGI. Trimming shortened V by 10 bases and J by 2 bases, and 15 bases separated the two germline ends. The CDR3 is 15 residues long. CDR3 residues: CATSRVKAGANVLTF. In DNA form, the CDR3 reads TGTGCCACCTCCAGGGTAAAGGCTGGGGCCAACGTCCTGACTTTC.

The CDR3 region is CASSVSGAEGYTF. CDR3 DNA sequence: TGTGCCAGCAGCGTGTCAGGGGCAGAGGGCTACACCTTC. The chain carries TRBV9 and TRBJ1-2; tentatively, D is TRBD1 (6 bases). Deletions cut 2 bases from V and 8 bases from J, with 13 bases between. CDR3 length: 13 residues. CDR1 is SGDLS, CDR2 YYNGEE, per germline.

The chain is built from TRBV5-4 and TRBJ1-2; 7 bases align to TRBD1. CDR3 length: 14 residues. Trimming at V came to 4 bases and at J to 3 bases, leaving 6 bases not matched to a gene. In germline, CDR1 is SGHNT, CDR2 YYREEE (reference sequence). The CDR3 region is CASSQRGLDYGYTF. The CDR3 DNA is TGTGCCAGCAGCCAGAGGGGGCTAGACTATGGCTACACCTTC. The full variable domain, with the rest looked up from reference TRBV5-4 and TRBJ1-2, is ETGVTQSPTHLIKTRGQQVTLRCSSQSGHNTVSWYQQALGQGPQFIFQYYREEENGRGNFPPRFSGLQFPNYSSELNVNALELDDSALYLCASSQRGLDYGYTFGSGTRLTVV.

The chain is built from TRBV9 and TRBJ1-1; TRBD1 matches 8 bases. The trim removed 4 bases at V and 7 bases at J, leaving 3 bases unmatched. This CDR3 comprises 12 residues. CDR1 SGDLS and CDR2 YYNGEE come from the germline V gene. The CDR3 here is CASSRDRGEAFF. The CDR3, as DNA: TGTGCCAGCAGCCGCGACAGGGGTGAAGCTTTCTTT. Combining the CDR3 with reference TRBV9 and TRBJ1-1 gives the whole variable domain DSGVTQTPKHLITATGQRVTLRCSPRSGDLSVYWYQQSLDQGLQFLIQYYNGEERAKGNILERFSAQQFPDLHSELNLSSLELGDSALYFCASSRDRGEAFFGQGTRLTVV.

V and J are TRBV3-1 (or the pseudogene TRBV3-2) and TRBJ2-7; D is possibly TRBD1 (5 bases). Germline CDR1 reads LGHDT; CDR2 reads YNNKEL (reference sequence). V was cut by 7 bases and J by 2 bases, with 15 bases left in between. This CDR3 is built from 14 residues. The CDR3 is CASTPQGRTYEQYF. The CDR3, as DNA: TGTGCCAGCACTCCTCAGGGCAGGACCTACGAGCAGTACTTC.

The V call is TRBV18, the J call TRBJ1-1; D is possibly TRBD1 (6 bases). The CDR3 loop spans 14 amino acids. CDR1 is KGHSH, CDR2 LQKENI, per germline. Trimming cost V 5 bases and J 5 bases, with 15 bases left between them. CDR3 amino acids: CASSGLQGITEAFF. The CDR3 DNA reads as TGTGCCAGCTCAGGATTACAGGGAATTACTGAAGCTTTCTTT.

The chain employs TRBV4-1 and TRBJ1-3, with 7 bases identical to TRBD1. CDR1 is MGHRA and CDR2 is YSYEKL in the germline V gene. The CDR3 loop spans 17 amino acids. V gave up 3 bases and J gave up 5 bases; unmatched junction bases: 13. The CDR3 sequence: CASSHAPGTDSRNTIYF. The CDR3 nucleotides are TGCGCCAGCAGCCATGCTCCCGGGACAGATTCTAGAAACACCATATATTTT.

This chain uses TRBV19 with TRBJ2-1; possible D gene TRBD1, 6 bases. Trimming removed 0 bases at V and 2 bases at J, with 8 bases between. The CDR3 has 15 residues. Germline loops: CDR1 LNHDA, CDR2 SQIVND (reference sequence). The CDR3 DNA reads as TGTGCCAGTAGTATAGATCGGGACACCTACAATGAGCAGTTCTTC. Residues: CASSIDRDTYNEQFF.

V and J are TRBV2 and TRBJ1-2, with no clear D. This CDR3 region has 11 residues. The V gene's germline CDR1 is SNHLY and CDR2 FYNNEI. The V end was cut by 8 bases, the J end by 7 bases, with 11 bases between. CDR3 loop: CASLAFLGYTF. CDR3 nucleotides: TGTGCCAGCTTAGCTTTTCTTGGCTACACCTTC.

The rearrangement joins TRBV7-8 to TRBJ2-7; unclear D gene. Germline lookup yields CDR1 SGHVS and CDR2 FQNEAQ. V was trimmed by 0 bases and J by 6 bases, leaving 12 bases between them. CDR3 length equals 14 residues. The CDR3 region has the DNA TGTGCCAGCAGCTTAGCTCCAGCCAGGTCCGAGCAGTACTTC. It yields the protein CASSLAPARSEQYF.

This clone showed up just once. The chain recombines TRBV24-1 with TRBJ2-1; TRBD1 agrees at 7 bases. The CDR3 runs to 14 residues. The ends lost 6 bases at V and 6 bases at J; junction bases unmatched: 7. Germline V gene sequence: CDR1 KGHDR, CDR2 SFDVKD. CDR3 amino acids: CATSKTGSGNEQFF. CDR3 sequence (DNA): TGTGCCACCAGTAAGACAGGGTCAGGCAATGAGCAGTTCTTC.

The chain couples TRBV11-2 to TRBJ1-5, with a weak D call TRBD1 (5 bases). V lost 3 bases, J lost 3 bases, and 12 bases lay in between. Per germline, CDR1 SGHAT and CDR2 FQNNGV. The CDR3 sequence is 15 residues long. The CDR3 here is CASSFEVGVNQPQHF. The CDR3 nucleotides are TGTGCCAGCAGCTTTGAGGTAGGGGTCAATCAGCCCCAGCATTTT.

The rearrangement links TRBV5-6 to TRBJ2-3; D gene unclear. V was trimmed by 0 bases and J by 1 base, leaving 9 bases between them. The germline gives CDR1 SGHDT, CDR2 YYEEEE. The CDR3 totals 15 residues. The CDR3 here is CASSLEALGTDTQYF. CDR3 DNA: TGTGCCAGCAGCTTGGAAGCCCTAGGCACAGATACGCAGTATTTT.

This sequence joins TRBV5-1 and TRBJ1-5, with D possibly TRBD1 on 5 matching bases. CDR3 length equals 14 residues. V was shortened by 0 bases and J by 9 bases, with 13 bases between the two germline ends. CDR1 and CDR2 (germline): SGHRS, YFSETQ. The CDR3 DNA sequence: TGCGCCAGCAGCTTGGAGGTAGGGGTGGGGCCCCAGCATTTT. It specifies CASSLEVGVGPQHF.

As to this clone: Relative to the germline gene, one junction end is altered; a read error may explain this. The chain recombines TRBV7-2 with TRBJ2-7; 13 bases match TRBD2. The CDR3 sequence is 15 residues long. Germline V CDR1 and CDR2: SGHTA, FQGNSA. The CDR3 nucleotides read TGTGCCAGCACCTTACTAGCGGGGGGGCCCTACGAGCAGTACTTC. Its translation is CASTLLAGGPYEQYF. Using reference TRBV7-2 and TRBJ2-7 for the parts outside the CDR3, the full variable domain is GAGVSQSPSNKVTEKGKDVELRCDPISGHTALYWYRQSLGQGLEFLIYFQGNSAPDKSGLPSDRFSAERTGGSVSTLTIQRTQQEDSAVYLCASTLLAGGPYEQYFGPGTRLTVT.

V gene TRBV5-1 combines with J gene TRBJ2-5; unclear D gene. Germline V lookup: CDR1 SGHRS, CDR2 YFSETQ. This CDR3 region has 14 residues. Trimming left V 0 bases short and J 6 bases short, with 12 bases between. The CDR3 loop reads CASSLEPGVKTQYF. In DNA form, the CDR3 reads TGCGCCAGCAGCTTGGAGCCAGGTGTAAAGACCCAGTACTTC. The full variable domain, rest sourced from reference TRBV5-1 and TRBJ2-5, is KAGVTQTPRYLIKTRGQQVTLSCSPISGHRSVSWYQQTPGQGLQFLFEYFSETQRNKGNFPGRFSGRQFSNSRSEMNVSTLELGDSALYLCASSLEPGVKTQYFGPGTRLLVL.

This clone came up once. This chain uses TRBV19 with TRBJ1-5; D is possibly TRBD1 (6 bases). CDR1 and CDR2 from the germline V gene are LNHDA and SQIVND (reference sequence). The V and J ends lost 5 bases and 3 bases respectively, with 14 bases between them. This CDR3 contains 15 residues. The CDR3 DNA reads TGTGCCAGTAGTCAAACAGGGTTGGACAATCAGCCCCAGCATTTT. Translation: CASSQTGLDNQPQHF.

Details on this clone: At one end, the junction sequence differs from germline, possibly due to a read error. The chain has TRBV23-1 and TRBJ2-2; TRBD2 is a possible D gene (5 bases). TRBV23-1 is labeled an ORF, and its function is uncertain. The CDR3 totals 14 residues. This CDR3 is CASSQFGRDRGAVF. DNA for the CDR3: TGCGCCAGCAGTCAATTTGGGAGAGACCGGGGAGCTGTTTTT.

The chain links TRBV9 to TRBJ2-7, with TRBD1 identical over 8 bases. There are 15 residues in the CDR3. After removal of 0 bases from V and 4 bases from J, the junction contained 6 bases not matched to a gene. Per the germline V gene, CDR1 is SGDLS and CDR2 is YYNGEE. This chain's CDR3 is CASSVGQGAWYEQYF. The CDR3 DNA follows: TGTGCCAGCAGCGTAGGGCAGGGGGCTTGGTACGAGCAGTACTTC.

In its sample, this clone was seen many times. This chain uses TRBV7-3 with TRBJ1-1; D is undetermined. This CDR3 has 14 residues. Per the germline V gene, CDR1 is SGHTA and CDR2 is FQGTGA. Trimming pared 1 base from V and 2 bases from J, leaving 8 bases between. DNA of the CDR3: TGTGCCAGCAGCTTAAGACATGGAAACACTGAAGCTTTCTTT. This translates into CASSLRHGNTEAFF.